These T cell receptor beta chains were read from a single sample in a study of beta chain features in type 1 diabetes. Sequencing used immunoSEQ multiplex PCR; TCRdb keeps in-frame clones, though not all of them. The table lists roughly 400,000 clones, around 13% of them singletons, with about 0.04% in the top ten. Sequencing used naive CD4+ T cells from blood. The receptors here all came from a man under 40 in good health. The conserved cysteine and the conserved F or W are not part of the CDR3 here. Fields, in order: J gene, V gene, CDR3 length, D gene, CDR3 protein. A D gene is named only where the DNA matches it firmly.

TRBJ1-2 TRBV9 13 NA ASSVDVKANYGYT
TRBJ2-5 TRBV7-9 12 NA ASSLTGDQETQY
TRBJ1-5 TRBV7-2 11 NA ASSLDLGQPQH
TRBJ2-3 TRBV7-2 16 TRBD2 ASSLVPSGGASTDTQY
TRBJ2-1 TRBV15 17 TRBD2 ATSKGLAGGLSSYNEQF
TRBJ1-6 TRBV7-2 11 NA ASSPPDRRSLH
TRBJ2-3 TRBV15 13 NA ATRSRISGTDTQY
TRBJ2-1 TRBV7-2 13 NA ASSFSGVLSNEQF
TRBJ1-2 TRBV7-9 10 NA ASGRGTYGYT
TRBJ2-7 TRBV15 13 NA ATSRADMVSYEQY
TRBJ2-1 TRBV7-2 12 NA ASSPRSGNNEQF
TRBJ2-2 TRBV30 12 TRBD1 AWAGTDNTGELF
TRBJ1-1 TRBV2 11 NA ASSRGMNTEAF
TRBJ2-3 TRBV7-2 12 NA ASSLFGQQDTQY
TRBJ2-1 TRBV9 12 NA ASSVATLVNEQF
TRBJ1-4 TRBV4-3 14 NA ASSQDLARVGEKLF
TRBJ2-4 TRBV7-2 11 NA ASSLASKNIQY
TRBJ1-1 TRBV7-3 11 NA ASSFGRGTEAF
TRBJ2-1 TRBV6-4 10 NA ASSEQNNEQF
TRBJ1-4 TRBV29-1 12 NA SVCETGSNEKLF
TRBJ2-7 TRBV2 9 NA ASRRDYEQY
TRBJ2-4 TRBV5-4 12 NA ASGIKGAKNIQY
TRBJ1-2 TRBV18 14 NA ASSPLPGDSNYGYT
TRBJ1-2 TRBV30 12 NA AWSVRGILPGYT
TRBJ2-1 TRBV18 13 NA ASSGRPGSNNEQF
TRBJ2-1 TRBV7-9 15 NA ASSLLPTGGTYNEQF
TRBJ2-1 TRBV2 13 NA ASTRESNSYNEQF
TRBJ2-5 TRBV27 14 NA ASSPVYIGTQETQY
TRBJ2-7 TRBV7-2 11 NA ASSLLRVYEQY
TRBJ2-2 TRBV29-1 12 TRBD1 SAKGQVIGGELF
TRBJ2-4 TRBV18 13 NA ASSPDRLAKNIQY
TRBJ2-4 TRBV9 15 TRBD2 ASSVDIPGGSKNIQY
TRBJ2-1 TRBV10-3 15 TRBD2 AISESGRARSNNEQF
TRBJ1-3 TRBV30 14 NA AWSVTGGISGNTIY
TRBJ2-7 TRBV15 14 NA ATSRALPGHLYEQY
TRBJ2-2 TRBV7-7 16 TRBD2 ASSPSMIAGANTGELF
TRBJ1-1 TRBV30 11 NA AWSVRQPFEAF
TRBJ1-2 TRBV29-1 12 NA SVDRDLTNYGYT
TRBJ1-5 TRBV5-1 13 NA ASSRQAGGNQPQH
TRBJ1-1 TRBV4-3 11 TRBD1 ASSRGTGTEAF